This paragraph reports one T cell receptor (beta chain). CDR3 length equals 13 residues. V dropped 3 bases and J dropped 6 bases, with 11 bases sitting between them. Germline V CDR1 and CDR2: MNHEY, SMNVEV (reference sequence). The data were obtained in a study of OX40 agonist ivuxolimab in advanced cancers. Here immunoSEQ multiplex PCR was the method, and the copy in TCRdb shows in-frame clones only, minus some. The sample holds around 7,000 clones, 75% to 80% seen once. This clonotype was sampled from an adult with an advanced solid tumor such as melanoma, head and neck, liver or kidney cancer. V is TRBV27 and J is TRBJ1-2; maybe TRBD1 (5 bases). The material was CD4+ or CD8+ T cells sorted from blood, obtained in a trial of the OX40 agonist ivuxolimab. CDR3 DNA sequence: TGTGCCAGCAGTTTGGGGGGTCTTGATGGCTACACCTTC. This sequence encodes CASSLGGLDGYTF.